This TCR beta chain comes out of a study of beta chain features in type 1 diabetes. Study observations and caveats: Lower insertion and higher deletion counts appeared at VDJ junctions in type 1 diabetes patients.

Sorted populations all exceeded 95% purity. The CDR3 sequence is 16 residues long. V was shortened by 0 bases and J by 2 bases, with 13 bases between the two germline ends. Reverse transcribing all isolated RNA meant expressed TCRB transcripts were sequenced. Generated by immunoSEQ multiplex PCR, the TCRdb table keeps only in-frame clones and is missing some. This sample carries some 180,000 clones, 10% to 15% of them seen once, and the ten largest clones take 0.55% to 0.8%. About this clone: Antigen: not known.

The origin of this receptor is a woman in her late teens or twenties in good health. Sequencing was performed on central memory CD4+ T cells from blood. This chain links TRBV23-1 with TRBJ1-2; D is possibly TRBD1 (5 bases). TRBV23-1 is annotated as an ORF whose role is uncertain. The CDR3 DNA follows: TGCGCCAGCAGTCAATCCCGGGGGGGGACCAACTATGGCTACACCTTC. The encoded protein is CASSQSRGGTNYGYTF.